This T cell receptor (beta chain) is drawn from a study of cytomegalovirus exposure and HLA in healthy donors. Overall study results and limits: Later analysis suggested most CMV-associated TCR beta chains were HLA-restricted.

Trimming removed 6 bases from V and 3 bases from J, with 14 bases in between. Germline V gene lookup returns CDR1 MNHEY and CDR2 SVGAGI. The CDR3 covers 14 residues. Primers: 60 Vbeta forward and 13 Jbeta reverse. Only in-frame clones appear in the TCRdb table, and some are missing; sequencing was by immunoSEQ multiplex PCR. Its clone listing holds about 140,000 clones. Concerning this clone: Its antigen is unidentified.

Sequenced input: PBMCs. This rearrangement joins TRBV6-5 to TRBJ2-5; D is perhaps TRBD2 (6 bases). The receptor comes from a middle-aged man in good health and CMV-seronegative. CDR3 residues: CASSHDGGEETQYF. In DNA form, the CDR3 reads TGTGCCAGCAGCCATGACGGGGGTGAAGAGACCCAGTACTTC.